This T cell receptor (beta chain) comes out of a study of OX40 agonist ivuxolimab in advanced cancers. About the research overall: An anti-OX40 (CD134) antibody with agonistic activity, ivuxolimab, was administered to patients.

The method was immunoSEQ multiplex PCR; TCRdb's version includes in-frame clones alone and lacks a portion of them. Found here are 65,000 to 70,000 clones, 65% to 85% of them singletons; the top ten hold under 13%. Germline V CDR1 and CDR2: SGHNT, YENEEA. This CDR3 spans 13 amino acids. V dropped 5 bases and J dropped 2 bases, with 10 bases sitting between them. General study points: CD4+ and CD8+ blood T cells expanded clonally by week 6 at 0.1 to 3.0 mg/kg.

Concerning this clone: The antigen remains unidentified.

This receptor was identified in an adult with an advanced solid tumor such as melanoma, head and neck, liver or kidney cancer. The specimen comprised CD4+ or CD8+ T cells sorted from blood, sampled in a trial of the OX40 agonist ivuxolimab. The rearrangement links TRBV11-3 to TRBJ2-7; D is unclear. The CDR3 DNA is TGTGCCAGCAGCAGGACGGAAACCTACGAGCAGTACTTC. Encoded protein: CASSRTETYEQYF.